This T cell receptor (beta chain) appears in the sequencing data of a study of T cells in Graves' hyperthyroidism and ophthalmopathy. The length of the CDR3 is 15 residues. From germline, CDR1 is SGHTA and CDR2 FQGNSA. V shed 3 bases and J shed 1 base, with 10 bases lying between them. General study results and limits: Ophthalmopathy, as predicted by the model, came a median roughly 6.8 months after the prediction. A 13 V-J model separated ophthalmopathy from stable hyperthyroidism.

Amplification of TCR beta CDR3 regions used RNA as the template. TCR CDR3 regions were first amplified by RT-PCR with HTBI primers. TCRdb itself ran the multiplex PCR reads through MiXCR, one entry per CDR3 protein. The sample includes about 700,000 distinct CDR3 sequences, about 45% of them seen just once. This clonotype has only a few counts. Its matching antigen is unknown. Thyroid ultrasound and orbital computed tomography, with clinical symptoms and serum thyroxine and TRAb, informed diagnoses. This rearrangement joins TRBV7-2 to TRBJ1-5; no clear D gene. The sequenced material came from peripheral blood or thyroid tissue (not recorded which). The sequence came from an adult man with Graves' disease, either hyperthyroidism or ophthalmopathy (not recorded which). In DNA form, the CDR3 reads TGTGCCAGCAGCTTGGGATACGAAAGCAATCAGCCCCAGCATTTT. This sequence encodes CASSLGYESNQPQHF.